This T cell receptor beta chain was sequenced for a study of CD8 T cells in ankylosing spondylitis. The junction had 16 bases not matched to a gene; V was cut back by 4 bases and J by 4 bases. The CDR3 runs 18 residues. CDR1 and CDR2 (germline): SGHRS, YFSETQ. General study points: Within matched ankylosing spondylitis synovial fluid, disease-linked clones were reportedly significantly enriched. Peripheral blood samples showed relatively rare disease-linked clones, and these clones were CD8+.

Concerning this clonotype: Antigen specificity is unknown.

Each CDR3 protein is one row after TCRdb ran MiXCR on the 5' RACE reads. The table shows 39,000 or so distinct CDR3 sequences, with around a tenth occurring only once. The J gene is TRBJ2-5, the V gene TRBV5-1, with 10 bases aligning to TRBD2. The sequencing input was blood, either unsorted or a sorted T cell fraction (not recorded which). This sequence was found in a male donor with ankylosing spondylitis or in good health (not recorded which). This chain's CDR3 is CASSPRTSSGRQAETQYF. CDR3 nucleotide sequence: TGCGCCAGCAGCCCAAGAACTAGTAGCGGGAGGCAGGCAGAGACCCAGTACTTC.